Listed here are 22 T cell receptor beta chains from one sample, sequenced in a study of CD8 T cells in ankylosing spondylitis. From the 5' RACE reads, TCRdb called clonotypes with MiXCR, one entry per CDR3 protein. The table includes about 250,000 distinct CDR3 sequences, roughly a tenth detected once. The sequenced material came from blood, either unsorted or a sorted T cell fraction (not recorded which). The source is a male donor with ankylosing spondylitis or in good health (not recorded which).

A single count supports this clonotype. Since a much larger clone is just one base distant, this may be a read error. The V and J genes are TRBV5-6 and TRBJ2-7; D assignment may be TRBD1 or TRBD2 (5 bases each). V dropped 9 bases and J dropped 6 bases, with 19 bases sitting between them. The CDR3 totals 13 residues. Germline values: CDR1 SGHDT, CDR2 YYEEEE. This CDR3 is CATGTVDLPEQYF. CDR3 coding DNA: TGTGCCACTGGGACGGTAGACTTACCCGAGCAGTACTTC.

This clonotype was found a few times. The V call is TRBV10-1, the J call TRBJ1-1; TRBD1 matches 10 bases. The CDR3 runs 16 residues. Germline lookup yields CDR1 WNHNN and CDR2 SYGVQD (reference sequence). With V trimmed by 6 bases and J by 4 bases, 11 bases remained unmatched. CDR3 in DNA: TGCGCCAGCAGCTACCTGAGAGACAGGGGGCTCACTGAAGCTTTCTTT. It is translated as CASSYLRDRGLTEAFF.

This clonotype was counted many times. This chain uses TRBV6-4 with TRBJ2-3; 7 positions agree with TRBD2. The CDR3 has 13 amino acids. The V segment lost 2 bases and the J segment 4 bases; nucleotides outside the gene matches: 0. CDR1 and CDR2 from the germline V gene are MRHNA and SNTAGT. CDR3 sequence reads: CASSDAGADTQYF. The CDR3 DNA reads TGTGCCAGCAGTGACGCGGGGGCAGATACGCAGTATTTT.

This chain links TRBV18 with TRBJ1-2; D is unclear. Between the trimmed V and J ends, which lost 1 base and 3 bases, there was a span of 12 bases. The CDR3 is 15 residues long. In germline, CDR1 is KGHSH, CDR2 LQKENI. The CDR3 DNA follows: TGTGCCAGCTCACCACTGGACGTGATGGACTATGGCTACACCTTC. Protein: CASSPLDVMDYGYTF.

This clonotype has ten or more counts. The chain employs TRBV20-1 and TRBJ2-1; D perhaps matches TRBD2 (5 bases). The CDR3 consists of 14 residues. Germline V gene sequence: CDR1 DFQATT, CDR2 SNEGSKA (reference sequence). The ends were cut back, 2 bases at V and 1 base at J, with 9 bases in the middle. Here the CDR3 reads CSARKGSSYNEQFF. For the CDR3, the DNA is TGCAGTGCTAGAAAAGGGAGTTCCTACAATGAGCAGTTCTTC.

This clonotype appeared a few times. V usage is TRBV11-2 and J usage is TRBJ2-3, with no clear D. CDR1 and CDR2 from the germline V gene are SGHAT and FQNNGV. The CDR3 is 17 residues long. V shed 5 bases and J shed 0 bases, with 18 bases lying between them. The CDR3 reads CASSPRPRQASTDTQYF. The DNA of the CDR3 is TGTGCCAGCAGCCCGCGACCGAGACAAGCTAGCACAGATACGCAGTATTTT.

This clonotype was detected many times. The chain is built from TRBV12-3 or TRBV12-4 and TRBJ2-7; 7 bases map to TRBD1. V shed 1 base and J 6 bases; nucleotides not matched to a gene: 9. This CDR3 spans 15 amino acids. CDR3 in amino acids: CASSLGNRGTGEQYF. In DNA form, the CDR3 reads TGTGCCAGCAGTTTAGGAAACAGGGGAACGGGCGAGCAGTACTTC.

This clonotype was recorded a few times. The V gene is TRBV30, the J gene TRBJ2-1; TRBD2 agrees at 7 bases. Losses at the gene ends were 3 bases for V and 4 bases for J; bases not matched to a gene: 6. The CDR3 has 14 amino acids. CDR1 GTSNPN and CDR2 SVGIG come from the germline V gene (reference sequence). CDR3 coding DNA: TGTGCCTGGAGGGGGCTAGCGGAATACAATGAGCAGTTCTTC. Its translation: CAWRGLAEYNEQFF.

About this clonotype: A junction boundary mismatches the germline segment, possibly from a read error. V usage is TRBV3-1 and J usage is TRBJ1-1; D is uncertain. CDR1 and CDR2 (germline): LGHDT, YNNKEL (reference sequence). The CDR3 covers 17 residues. The CDR3 spells CACSQPVLDEDGLEAFF. CDR3 sequence (DNA): TGTGCCTGCAGCCAACCGGTCCTTGACGAGGATGGTCTAGAGGCTTTCTTT.

At least ten counts were recorded for this clonotype. The chain has TRBV6-2 or TRBV6-3 and TRBJ2-2; 8 nucleotides line up with TRBD1. CDR1 MNHEY and CDR2 SVGEGT come from the germline V gene. The CDR3 extends over 15 amino acids. Trimming removed 6 bases from V and 0 bases from J; junction bases left unmatched: 3. The CDR3 region is CASRQGATNTGELFF. CDR3 DNA sequence: TGTGCCAGCAGGCAGGGGGCCACGAACACCGGGGAGCTGTTTTTT.

This clonotype was seen at least ten times. The rearrangement links TRBV4-2 to TRBJ1-2; TRBD1 matches 7 bases. The germline V gene encodes CDR1 LGHNA and CDR2 YNFKEQ. This CDR3 contains 15 residues. The V and J ends lost 0 bases and 2 bases, in that order; junction bases with no gene match: 3. CDR3 region: CASSQDDRENYGYTF. The CDR3 coding sequence is TGTGCCAGCAGCCAAGATGACAGGGAGAACTATGGCTACACCTTC.

This clonotype has ten or more counts. The V gene is TRBV2, the J gene TRBJ1-5; unclear D gene. The germline gives CDR1 SNHLY, CDR2 FYNNEI. The CDR3 length is 13 residues. V was pared by 7 bases and J by 4 bases, with 11 bases between. Here the CDR3 reads CASNPDTNQPQHF. The CDR3, as DNA: TGTGCCAGCAATCCCGACACTAATCAGCCCCAGCATTTT.

This chain uses TRBV10-3 with TRBJ2-7; 7 positions agree with TRBD2. Germline V gene sequence: CDR1 ENHRY, CDR2 SYGVKD. V was pared by 4 bases and J by 5 bases, with 8 bases of the junction left unmatched. The CDR3 loop spans 14 amino acids. The DNA for the CDR3 is TGTGCCATCAGTGGGACTAGTAGCGGCCACGAGCAGTACTTC. Its translation is CAISGTSSGHEQYF.

The sample holds many counts of this clonotype. The chain links TRBV4-1 to TRBJ2-7; 8 nucleotides agree with TRBD2. CDR1 and CDR2 from the germline V gene are MGHRA and YSYEKL. The CDR3 is 16 residues long. J gave up 2 bases and V 5 bases, and 11 bases lay outside the gene matches. CDR3 sequence (DNA): TGCGCCAGCAGCTTTTATCAGGGACTAGGGCCCTACGAGCAGTACTTC. It encodes CASSFYQGLGPYEQYF.

This clonotype was detected many times. The chain employs TRBV29-1 and TRBJ1-1, with TRBD1 as a possible D gene (5 bases). Germline CDR1 and CDR2: SQVTM and ANQGSEA. The V gene lost 4 bases and the J gene lost 4 bases, with 13 bases spanning the gap. The CDR3 spans 13 residues. Written as DNA, the CDR3 is TGCAGCGTTGGAGGCCAGGGAGTCACTGAAGCTTTCTTT. As protein: CSVGGQGVTEAFF.

There are a few counts of this clonotype. The chain carries TRBV18 and TRBJ2-7; D unresolved. V was shortened by 3 bases and J by 4 bases, with 13 bases between the two germline ends. This CDR3 is 14 amino acids long. Germline V gene data show CDR1 as KGHSH and CDR2 as LQKENI. The CDR3 bases are TGTGCCAGCTCACCCCTTGGGGTAGATTACGAGCAGTACTTC. This codes for CASSPLGVDYEQYF.

The chain is built from TRBV10-2 and TRBJ1-6; D is possibly TRBD1 (5 bases). Germline lookup yields CDR1 WSHSY and CDR2 SAAADI. This CDR3 is built from 14 residues. V was pared by 3 bases and J by 7 bases, with 10 bases between. Written as DNA, the CDR3 is TGCGCCAGCAGTGACGGGGCGGGAAATTCACCCCTCCACTTT. It encodes CASSDGAGNSPLHF.

This clonotype was seen ten or more times. The V and J genes are TRBV11-2 and TRBJ2-1; a weak D match, TRBD2 (7 bases). The CDR3 is made up of 13 amino acids. Trimming stripped 6 bases from V and 2 bases from J, with 8 bases between. Germline V gene sequence: CDR1 SGHAT, CDR2 FQNNGV. The CDR3 DNA reads as TGTGCCAGCAGAGGGGGGGCCTACAATGAGCAGTTCTTC. It is translated as CASRGGAYNEQFF.

This clonotype was picked up many times. This chain links TRBV5-6 with TRBJ2-3; 9 bases agree with TRBD1. The CDR3 spans 16 residues. J lost 0 bases, V lost 4 bases, and 6 bases had no gene match. Germline values: CDR1 SGHDT, CDR2 YYEEEE. CDR3 sequence: CASSPGQGRSTDTQYF. The CDR3 DNA sequence: TGTGCCAGCAGCCCCGGACAGGGGCGCAGCACAGATACGCAGTATTTT.

This clonotype was recorded many times. The genes are TRBV7-9 and TRBJ2-7; the D is unclear. The CDR3 is made up of 13 amino acids. Trimming cost V 5 bases and J 0 bases, with 8 bases left between them. The germline V gene has CDR1 SEHNR and CDR2 FQNEAQ (reference sequence). The CDR3 DNA reads as TGTGCCAGCAGCAAGACCGCCTCCTACGAGCAGTACTTC. This codes for CASSKTASYEQYF.

In this sample, this clonotype turned up a few times. This may be a read error: a much more frequent sequence differs by one nucleotide. This rearrangement joins TRBV11-2 to TRBJ2-2; maybe TRBD1 (5 bases). This CDR3 comprises 18 residues. Trimming shortened V by 1 base and J by 6 bases, and 21 bases separated the two germline ends. Looked up from germline, CDR1 is SGHAT and CDR2 is FQNNGV. The CDR3 DNA reads as TGTGCCAGCAGCTTAGCTCTCCGCCTCATTTCAGGGCCCGGGGAGCTGTTTTTT. Its protein is CASSLALRLISGPGELFF. The variable domain in full, completed from reference TRBV11-2 and TRBJ2-2, reads EAGVAQSPRYKIIEKRQSVAFWCNPISGHATLYWYQQILGQGPKLLIQFQNNGVVDDSQLPKDRFSAERLKGVDSTLKIQPAKLEDSAVYLCASSLALRLISGPGELFFGEGSRLTVL.

This clonotype has a count of ten or more. The J gene is TRBJ2-3, the V gene TRBV6-1; tentative D call: TRBD2 (6 bases). Germline CDR1 is MNHNS and CDR2 is SASEGT. The V gene lost 9 bases and the J gene lost 0 bases, with 19 bases spanning the gap. The CDR3 loop spans 16 amino acids. Written as DNA, the CDR3 is TGTGCCAGTTTCCACAGTCGGGACTTTAGCACAGATACGCAGTATTTT. Its protein is CASFHSRDFSTDTQYF.